The 2 T cell receptor beta chains below come from one sample, sequenced in a study of metastatic and nonmetastatic thyroid tumors. Every patient was untreated before thyroid surgery. TCRdb reassembled clones from the PCR reads with MiXCR. The sample lists roughly 20,000 clones; about 25% were seen once. Sequencing input: blood. The receptors here all came from a female donor with papillary thyroid cancer or a benign thyroid nodule (not recorded which). Some clones in this sample may be carry-over from other donors' samples.

The chain combines TRBV18 with TRBJ2-1; D is undetermined. The CDR3 extends over 15 amino acids. The V gene lost 3 bases and the J gene lost 8 bases, with 17 bases spanning the gap. Per germline, CDR1 KGHSH and CDR2 LQKENI. CDR3 nucleotides: TGTGCCAGCTCACCGCTGGGGATAGCAGACGATGAGCAGTTCTTC. Amino acids: CASSPLGIADDEQFF.

This clone was picked up many times. The gene calls are TRBV5-1 and TRBJ2-1; TRBD2 matches at 9 bases. V dropped 4 bases and J dropped 3; count of bases not matched to a gene: 5. CDR1 SGHRS and CDR2 YFSETQ come from the germline V gene. This CDR3 is built from 15 residues. CDR3: CASSRKRGDYNEQFF. As DNA, the CDR3 is TGCGCCAGCAGCCGCAAGCGGGGGGACTACAATGAGCAGTTCTTC.